The rows below give T cell receptor beta chains drawn from one sample of a study of shared T cell receptors in the human thymus. The table came from immunoSEQ multiplex PCR; TCRdb's copy has only in-frame clones and leaves some out. The table records some 700,000 clones, roughly 90% of them present only once. These data were also reused for a study on human thymus T cells.

The sequenced sample was thymocytes. These receptors came from a boy less than two years old with a congenital heart defect. CDR3s include the opening cysteine and the closing phenylalanine or tryptophan. The D gene is left open where the match is weak. Part of the rows lack a size; the others show once, few, many or a class for expanded clones.

V	size	D	J	CDR3	DNA
TRBV19	NA	TRBD1	TRBJ2-2	CASFDRGNTGELFF	TGTGCCAGTTTTGACAGGGGGAACACCGGGGAGCTGTTTTTT
TRBV7-7	once	TRBD2	TRBJ2-5	CASSLCREGRGETQYF	TGTGCTAGCAGCTTATGTCGGGAGGGCCGAGGGGAGACCCAGTACTTC
TRBV2	NA	NA	TRBJ2-7	CAQMGSASYEQYF	TGTGCCCAAATGGGTAGCGCCTCCTACGAGCAGTACTTC
TRBV27	NA	NA	TRBJ2-7	CASSLGPSQINVPAEQYF	TGTGCCAGCAGTTTAGGGCCCAGCCAGATTAATGTTCCCGCCGAGCAGTACTTC
TRBV7-5	NA	NA	TRBJ2-1	CVRSYRVGNEQFF	TGTGTCAGAAGTTACAGGGTTGGGAATGAGCAGTTCTTC
TRBV5-6	NA	NA	TRBJ1-2	CASSTASPRRIGNYGYTF	TGTGCCAGCAGCACGGCTTCCCCGCGGCGGATTGGAAACTATGGCTACACCTTC
TRBV5-6	NA	NA	TRBJ2-7	CASSGPGLPTGRQYF	TGTGCCAGCAGCGGACCGGGACTTCCGACCGGTCGGCAGTACTTC
TRBV16	NA	NA	TRBJ2-2	CASSQLLGGANTGELFF	TGTGCCAGCAGCCAACTACTAGGGGGGGCGAACACCGGGGAGCTGTTTTTT
TRBV14	NA	NA	TRBJ2-2	CASRRERTGELFF	TGTGCCAGCAGACGTGAGCGGACCGGGGAGCTGTTTTTT
TRBV18	NA	TRBD2	TRBJ2-7	CASSPKRESTYEQYF	TGTGCCAGCTCACCCAAGCGGGAGAGTACCTACGAGCAGTACTTC
TRBV5-1	once	TRBD1	TRBJ2-5	CASSCDRGSRNLGTQYF	TGCGCCAGCAGCTGTGACAGGGGTAGCAGGAATCTCGGGACCCAGTACTTC
TRBV6-5	NA	TRBD1	TRBJ1-4	CASRTTQGADEKLFF	TGTGCCAGCAGAACCACACAGGGGGCAGATGAAAAACTGTTTTTT
TRBV9	NA	TRBD2	TRBJ2-7	CASSVEGLASYEQYF	TGTGCCAGCAGCGTAGAGGGACTAGCCTCCTACGAGCAGTACTTC
TRBV28	once	TRBD1	TRBJ2-1	CASSLCTTGPSSYNEQFF	TGTGCCAGCAGTTTATGCACGACAGGGCCAAGCTCCTACAATGAGCAGTTCTTC
TRBV9	NA	TRBD2	TRBJ2-7	CASSVGTSGGVDPYEQYF	TGTGCCAGCAGCGTAGGTACTAGCGGGGGTGTAGATCCCTACGAGCAGTACTTC
TRBV5-6	NA	TRBD1	TRBJ2-7	CASSLGADRGLYEQYF	TGTGCCAGCAGCTTGGGGGCGGACAGGGGACTATACGAGCAGTACTTC
TRBV7-2	NA	NA	TRBJ2-5	CASSFKGAQETQYF	TGTGCCAGCAGCTTTAAAGGGGCGCAAGAGACCCAGTACTTC
TRBV27	once	TRBD1	TRBJ2-6	CASSLGTDSSGANVLTF	TGTGCCAGCAGTTTAGGGACAGACAGCTCTGGGGCCAACGTCCTGACTTTC
TRBV6-5	once	NA	TRBJ1-4	CASSFRRGGDEKLFF	TGTGCCAGCAGCTTCCGCCGGGGAGGGGATGAAAAACTGTTTTTT
TRBV6-6	NA	NA	TRBJ1-1	CASSSRNRLTEAFF	TGTGCCAGCAGTTCCCGCAACAGGCTCACTGAAGCTTTCTTT
TRBV21-1	NA	NA	TRBJ1-2	CASSTGPGQGARYGYTF	TGTGCCAGCAGCACCGGCCCTGGACAGGGGGCTAGGTATGGCTACACCTTC
TRBV10-3	NA	NA	TRBJ2-7	CAISESERKAYEQYF	TGTGCCATCAGTGAGTCTGAGCGGAAAGCCTACGAGCAGTACTTC
TRBV15	NA	TRBD2	TRBJ2-3	CATSRGSAGAGGTDTQYF	TGTGCCACCAGCAGAGGATCGGCCGGGGCGGGAGGGACAGATACGCAGTATTTT
TRBV27	NA	TRBD1	TRBJ1-2	CASSLQRDRGPTTYGYTF	TGTGCCAGCAGTTTACAAAGGGACAGGGGACCCACCACCTATGGCTACACCTTC
TRBV4-1	NA	NA	TRBJ1-2	CASSQESGNYGYTF	TGCGCCAGCAGCCAAGAATCAGGGAACTATGGCTACACCTTC
TRBV10-2	NA	TRBD1	TRBJ2-7	CASSGGQGRPYEQYF	TGCGCCAGCAGTGGTGGACAGGGGCGACCCTACGAGCAGTACTTC
TRBV7-2	NA	NA	TRBJ2-3	CASSLEKGGGLDTQYF	TGTGCCAGCAGCTTAGAGAAAGGGGGAGGGCTCGATACGCAGTATTTT
TRBV29-1	NA	TRBD1	TRBJ2-1	CSVHVLTGGLDNEQFF	TGCAGCGTTCATGTCCTGACAGGGGGCCTTGACAATGAGCAGTTCTTC
TRBV28	NA	TRBD1	TRBJ1-5	CASSPGQGDQPQHF	TGTGCCAGCAGTCCGGGACAGGGAGATCAGCCCCAGCATTTT
TRBV19	NA	NA	TRBJ2-5	CARTDRLWGETQYF	TGTGCCAGAACTGACAGGCTCTGGGGAGAGACCCAGTACTTC
TRBV4-2	few	NA	TRBJ2-1	CASSLETVSSYNEQFF	TGTGCCAGCAGCCTTGAGACAGTGAGCTCCTACAATGAGCAGTTCTTC
TRBV4-3	NA	TRBD1	TRBJ1-4	CASSQEWERGREKLFF	TGCGCCAGCAGCCAAGAGTGGGAAAGGGGGCGTGAAAAACTGTTTTTT
TRBV6-4	NA	NA	TRBJ2-5	CASSDSQGTQYF	TGTGCCAGCAGTGACTCCCAGGGGACCCAGTACTTC
TRBV29-1	NA	NA	TRBJ2-4	CSVTTGVGGKNIQYF	TGCAGCGTCACCACAGGCGTGGGGGGCAAAAACATTCAGTACTTC
TRBV5-1	NA	NA	TRBJ2-7	CASSLAERHEQYF	TGCGCCAGCAGCTTGGCCGAGCGCCACGAGCAGTACTTC
TRBV7-9	NA	NA	TRBJ1-2	CASSLTSGYTF	TGTGCCAGCAGCTTGACATCCGGCTACACCTTC
TRBV5-1	NA	TRBD2	TRBJ2-5	CASSFGTRTSGSLKQETQYF	TGCGCCAGCAGCTTCGGGACTCGGACTAGCGGGAGCCTTAAACAAGAGACCCAGTACTTC
TRBV29-1	NA	NA	TRBJ1-4	CSVAESGAREKLFF	TGCAGCGTTGCAGAGTCAGGGGCAAGAGAAAAACTGTTTTTT